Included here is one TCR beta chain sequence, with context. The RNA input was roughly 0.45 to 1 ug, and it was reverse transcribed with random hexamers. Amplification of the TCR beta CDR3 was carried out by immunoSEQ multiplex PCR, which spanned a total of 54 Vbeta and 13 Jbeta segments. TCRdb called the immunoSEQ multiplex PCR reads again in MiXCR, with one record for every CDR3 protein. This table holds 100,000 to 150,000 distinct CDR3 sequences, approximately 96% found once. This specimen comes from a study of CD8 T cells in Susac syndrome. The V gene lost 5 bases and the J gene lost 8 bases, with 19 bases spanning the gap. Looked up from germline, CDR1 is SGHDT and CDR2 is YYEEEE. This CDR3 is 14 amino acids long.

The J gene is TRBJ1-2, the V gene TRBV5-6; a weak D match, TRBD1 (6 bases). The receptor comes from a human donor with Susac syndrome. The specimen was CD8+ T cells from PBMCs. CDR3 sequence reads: CASRAGTPRSGYTF. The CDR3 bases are TGTGCCAGCAGAGCCGGGACACCCAGGTCGGGCTACACCTTC.